The TCR beta chain described here comes from a study of shared clonotypes between healthy human individuals (dated by TCRdb to 2018 to 2020). For the wider study: A few men and a couple of women, aged 18 to 49 years, made up the cohort. Different laboratories and diverse techniques were used to prepare libraries and sequence TCR repertoires, to increase sequencing depth and limit assay-specific biases. To estimate repertoire size and how much clonotypes are shared between individuals, the study performed deep sequencing of blood TCR repertoires from about 5 healthy adults. Each donor's leukapheresis produced roughly between roughly 0.85 and 9.5 billion PBMCs.

This clone was recorded a few times. Its antigen remains undetermined. The input lacks base qualities; no much larger clone sits a single base away. What the authors observed across the whole study: Sampling was restricted to blood, and TCR repertoires in tissue are likely to differ from TCR repertoires in blood. Based on pairwise subsampling, the degree of clonotype sharing among donors was expected to be affected by sequencing depth. The small number of donors limited the genetic and exposure-history diversity represented.

Donors were healthy HIV-negative adults with no recently reported acute infections or vaccinations. Only Caucasian adults living in Nashville, Tennessee, USA were represented among the donors. In the unsorted samples, some 94 million PBMCs were counted, and genomic DNA was extracted using the QIAamp DNA Blood Mini kit. After blood collection by leukapheresis, PBMCs were isolated using Ficoll-Histopaque density gradient centrifugation and then cryopreserved in the vapor phase of liquid nitrogen. Using the deep immunoSEQ assay, multiplex PCR amplified TCR CDR3 regions from genomic DNA. Genomic DNA extracted from each cell subset was distributed evenly over all wells of several immunoSEQ 96-well plates, and each plate served as one replicate. For unsorted PBMC, approximately 0.3 ug genomic DNA, equal to 32,000 or so T cell genomes, was loaded into each replicate PCR. Unsorted PBMC genomic DNA was sequenced across ten immunoSEQ deep assay plates. The purified libraries were quantified using a Qubit 3.0 fluorometer, sized with a Bioanalyzer 2100, and then quantified again using the KAPA Library Quantification kit. Every immunoSEQ 96-well plate was sequenced on a dedicated single-read 150-cycle Illumina NextSeq 550 flow cell. As for how the authors treated the data: Because only junctional sequences without quality scores were contained in the immunoSEQ output, filtering matching that applied to full-length reads could not be performed. Sequences were annotated with PyIR, a Python wrapper for IgBLAST v1.9, and V/J genes and CDR3 were assigned using IMGT germline references. Reads were filtered out if the reads had weak V/J assignments (E-value above 1e-6), no CDR3, stop codons, out-of-frame junctions, or ambiguous translated residues. V3J clonotypes were defined as sequences sharing an identical inferred V gene, J gene, and CDR3 amino acid sequence. Percentage overlap between repertoires was calculated by dividing the number of shared unique clonotypes by the size of the smaller repertoire. Richness of each repertoire was evaluated using RTK rarefaction, the Chao1 estimator, and Recon v2.1 estimates of unobserved clonotypes. In TCRdb, the immuneACCESS table is reduced to in-frame sequences with V and J assigned. These tables do not hold every clone; where another copy was compared, an unresolved V gene accounts for under half, and the others remain unexplained. Clone size and the V and J calls come from that table; the DNA yielded D and trimming. Here the sample has about half a million clones; approximately 79% occur a single time. The leading ten clones occupy about an eighth of the sample.

In the germline V gene (reference sequence), CDR1 corresponds to MNHNY and CDR2 to SVGAGI. From cysteine to phenylalanine, the CDR3 is 16 amino acids long. Only CDR3 DNA remains: 48 bases, in frame from the first base. V gives up 0 bases and J gives up 1 base, and the segment between their germline ends measures 12 bases. The sequence links TRBV6-6 to TRBJ1-1; the best D guess is TRBD1, with 5 bases matching. The sample consisted of PBMCs. This TCR was sampled from a middle-aged woman in good health. Some clones in this sample may be carry-over from other donors' samples. The CDR3 region: CASSYSTSGANTEAFF. The DNA reads TGTGCCAGCAGTTACTCTACAAGCGGGGCGAACACTGAAGCTTTCTTT.